This T cell receptor beta chain was sequenced in a study of T-cell reconstitution after alpha-beta-depleted transplantation in children. Study-wide results and limits: Some patients showed high day-60 TCRbeta diversity, which derived from surviving recipient T cells and thymic progenitors. Alpha-beta T cells present about two months after transplant were reported to originate from several hundred expanded graft clones. When one year had passed after transplant, most T-cell counts and diversity came from newly produced T cells.

Unique molecular identifiers were incorporated when the TCRbeta library was constructed. TCRdb re-derived calls from the PCR reads in MiXCR, one entry per CDR3 protein. The top ten clones hold around 7.6% of a sample with 250,000 to 300,000 distinct CDR3 sequences, 9.5% to 13% of them seen once. This clonotype came up many times. Its specificity is unknown. The CDR3 runs 15 residues. Trimming left V 2 bases short and J 7 bases short, with 15 bases between. The sequence came from a boy under two years old with acute myeloid leukemia, due to receive a stem cell transplant. This chain links TRBV12-3 or TRBV12-4 with TRBJ1-5, with a weak D call TRBD1 (5 bases). Sequencing was performed on PBMCs, taken before TCRalphabeta/CD19-depleted stem cell transplant. The CDR3 spells CASSLSPTEGQPQHF. As DNA, the CDR3 is TGTGCCAGCAGTTTATCCCCGACAGAGGGCCAGCCCCAGCATTTT.